This entry is about one T cell receptor (beta chain). The entry originates in a study of blood T cell repertoires in COVID-19. Assay used: immunoSEQ multiplex PCR; TCRdb lists only in-frame clones, some missing. This table holds some 150,000 clones, just under 85% found once. V lost 3 bases, J lost 1 base, and 0 bases stayed unmatched. From germline, CDR1 is KGHDR and CDR2 SFDVKD. The CDR3 contains 15 residues. This receptor was identified in a woman in her thirties or forties who had recovered from COVID-19. The sample comprised PBMCs or T cells enriched from blood (not recorded which). The chain couples TRBV24-1 to TRBJ2-2, with 8 bases that match TRBD1. Here the CDR3 DNA reads TGTGCCACCAGTGATGGACAGGGGAACACCGGGGAGCTGTTTTTT. Amino acid sequence: CATSDGQGNTGELFF.